A single T cell receptor (beta chain) is shown here with its context. The data were obtained in a study of blood T cell repertoires in COVID-19. The length of the CDR3 is 15 residues. V gave up 1 base and J gave up 4 bases, with 12 bases separating them. Germline CDR1 SGHDT, CDR2 YYEEEE. Study processing details: Using reference gene primer amplification, nucleated cell counts were estimated. Measured with immunoSEQ multiplex PCR; TCRdb has only the in-frame clones, and not every one. The DNA was the basis for D and trimming; V, J and clone size are from that table. This table has tens of thousands of clones, about nine tenths appearing once.

The chain joins TRBV5-6 to TRBJ1-3; D remains unclear. The specimen sequenced was peripheral blood. The TCR originated in a woman between 65 and 79 years old with acute or convalescent COVID-19. The CDR3 loop reads CASSLTGSRGNTIYF. In DNA, the CDR3 is TGTGCCAGCAGCTTGACGGGGTCTCGGGGAAACACCATATATTTT.